This T cell receptor (beta chain) derives from a study of blood T cell repertoires in COVID-19. The CDR3 contains 13 residues. Trimming removed 6 bases from V and 6 bases from J; junction bases left unmatched: 8. Germline V gives CDR1 SQVTM, CDR2 ANQGSEA. Sequencing was performed with immunoSEQ multiplex PCR; in TCRdb, only in-frame clones are kept and a portion is missing. This sample has around 150,000 clones, with roughly 80% found just once. Specimen: peripheral blood. The genes are TRBV29-1 and TRBJ1-1; 9 bases fit TRBD1. This sequence was found in a man aged 65 to 79 with acute or convalescent COVID-19. CDR3 amino acids: CSVYRGQGSEAFF. The CDR3 DNA reads TGCAGCGTATACAGGGGGCAGGGTTCTGAAGCTTTCTTT.